This TCR beta chain appears in the sequencing data of a study of OX40 agonist ivuxolimab in advanced cancers. Sequenced by immunoSEQ multiplex PCR; TCRdb stores in-frame clones only, minus some. The sample has over 15,000 clones; more than 65% are singletons. General study results and limits: Low levels of normalized T-cell clonal expansion also appeared in some nonresponders.

V trimming: 5 bases; J trimming: 11 bases; junction bases outside the gene matches: 11. In germline, CDR1 is LGHNA, CDR2 YNFKEQ. The CDR3 is 13 residues long. This clone was seen once. Its antigen is currently unknown. The specimen was CD4+ or CD8+ T cells sorted from blood, collected in a trial of the OX40 agonist ivuxolimab. The chain carries TRBV4-2 and TRBJ2-5; 7 bases are shared with TRBD1. The clonotype originates from an adult with an advanced solid tumor such as melanoma, head and neck, liver or kidney cancer. The CDR3 sequence: CASSSSDRARQYF. CDR3 nucleotide sequence: TGTGCCAGCAGCTCAAGCGACAGGGCGCGGCAGTACTTC.